This T cell receptor beta chain originates from a study of T-cell reconstitution after alpha-beta-depleted transplantation in children. Study-wide results and caveats: Reportedly, alpha-beta T cells present about two months post-transplant originated from several hundred expanded clones of graft origin. From surviving recipient T cells and thymic progenitors came the high day-60 TCRbeta diversity observed in some patients. T-cell counts and diversity at one year post-transplant came mainly from newly produced T cells.

This clonotype was seen ten or more times. Antigen specificity is unknown. CDR1 is LGHNA and CDR2 is YSLEER in the germline V gene. V lost 6 bases and J 0 bases, leaving 12 bases between the germline ends. This CDR3 is 16 amino acids long. Preparation of the TCRbeta library used unique molecular identifiers. Via MiXCR, TCRdb re-called the PCR reads, giving one row per CDR3 protein. The data show about 280,000 distinct CDR3 sequences, with 11% seen just once and 23% held by the top ten. The sample consisted of peripheral blood, taken 180 days after TCRalphabeta/CD19-depleted stem cell transplant. The source of this sequence is a male patient aged 2-9 years who had a stem cell transplant for chronic granulomatous disease, so the T cells may come from the graft donor. V gene TRBV4-3 combines with J gene TRBJ2-6; unclear D gene. The CDR3 region is CASRSSLTSGANVLTF. The CDR3 bases are TGCGCCAGCAGGTCGAGTCTTACCTCTGGGGCCAACGTCCTGACTTTC.